This record looks at one TCR beta chain sequence and its context. The target of this receptor is not known. Base quality data are lacking; no much larger clone is found one base away. Genomic DNA was isolated from the sorted cells so that the TCRbeta CDR3 region could be sequenced. TCRbeta CDR3 regions were sequenced using the immunoSEQ Assay. TCRdb obtained this table from immuneACCESS and retained in-frame rearrangements with V and J assigned. These tables miss some clones; where compared with another copy, unresolved V genes account for less than half of the shortfall, and the remainder is unexplained. In all, the sample holds 50,000 or so clones, and about 93% of those were seen once. The biggest ten clones account for approximately 25% of the sample. The V end gives up 0 bases and the J end 6 bases, leaving 2 bases in the junction not matched to a gene. The CDR3 covers 15 residues, taking in both the cysteine and the phenylalanine. Only the CDR3 DNA is retained, 45 bases long and in frame from the first base. Per the germline V gene, MRHNA is the CDR1 and SNTAGT is the CDR2.

The data originate from a study of OX40 agonist ivuxolimab in advanced cancers. Regarding the research as a whole: Ivuxolimab, which targeted the costimulatory receptor OX40 (CD134), was an agonistic, fully human IgG2 monoclonal antibody. Intravenous ivuxolimab was administered to patients every 2 weeks at six dose levels: 0.01, 0.1, 0.3, 1.5, 3 and 10 mg/kg. Of the 52 patients in dose escalation, about 20 had hepatocellular carcinoma, approximately 15 had melanoma, 9 had renal cell carcinoma and 9 had head and neck cancer. The dose-escalation cohort was 82.7% male with a mean age of approximately 59 years, ranging from roughly 20 to 85. Prior anti-PD-1, anti-PD-L1 or anti-CTLA-4 therapy was permitted, and 30% to 45% of dose-escalation patients had received checkpoint inhibitors. Partial responses were achieved by three dose-escalation patients, of whom one had hepatocellular carcinoma and two had cutaneous melanoma. Peripheral TCRbeta sequencing was intended to test whether TCR sequence diversity was altered and clonal T-cell expansion was caused by ivuxolimab. The monotherapy dose-escalation portion (N of about 50 patients) of the phase I ivuxolimab trial is reported in the paper.

Patients with a history of autoimmune disease or receiving systemic immunosuppression were excluded from the trial. In every dose cohort, peripheral blood was drawn for TCR sequencing at baseline, cycle 4 day 1, and cycle 7 day 1. Samples were obtained from an open-label, multicenter, first-in-human phase I dose-escalation trial of ivuxolimab. Adults with locally advanced or metastatic head and neck squamous cell, hepatocellular, melanoma or renal cell carcinoma were enrolled in the trial. Before TCR sequencing, CD4+ and CD8+ T cells were separately sorted from peripheral blood. Points the paper makes about the study in general: At doses from 0.1 to 3.0 mg/kg, clonal expansion was seen in both CD4+ and CD8+ blood T cells between baseline and week 6. Partial responders in the 0.1-3.0 mg/kg groups had among the lowest normalized peripheral clonal expansion, especially among CD8+ T cells. Low levels of normalized T-cell clonal expansion were also seen in some nonresponding patients. After ivuxolimab, more expanded clones were found on average in CD8+ T cells than in CD4+ T cells. Which antigens the clonally expanded peripheral T cells were specific for was not determined.

This chain is built from TRBV6-4 and TRBJ2-1, with 10 middle bases fitting TRBD2. Sequencing used CD4+ or CD8+ T cells sorted from blood, obtained in a trial of the OX40 agonist ivuxolimab. This TCR was recovered from an adult with an advanced solid tumor such as melanoma, head and neck, liver or kidney cancer. The CDR3 protein is CASSDSPSGSNEQFF. The DNA reads as follows: TGTGCCAGCAGTGACTCCCCTAGCGGGAGCAATGAGCAGTTCTTC.